This TCR beta chain derives from a study of human T cells and chemical hapten exposure. Study summary: TCR yields per sample varied, mainly owing to small pooled library volume differences.

Noted time point: patch test 1, 2 weeks after DPC sensitization. Treatment reported: therapeutic diphenylcyclopropenone sensitization with weekly scalp DPC. Sequencing started from total RNA isolated from unfractionated whole blood. This CDR3 is 14 amino acids long. The V gene end was trimmed by 2 bases and the J gene end by 5 bases; junction bases not matched to a gene: 5. There are many counts of this clonotype. Per the authors' pipeline: The number of TCRs in each sample had a median of 95,638 and spanned roughly 23,224 to 700,000. TCRdb reanalysed the RACE reads using MiXCR and keeps one entry per CDR3 protein. These V and J calls originate from TCRdb's pipeline instead of the authors' own analysis. The table shows about 41,000 distinct CDR3 sequences, with over 3.5% occurring only once.

The source material was whole blood, sampled in connection with sensitization to the hapten diphenylcyclopropenone (DPC). The TCR sequence derives from a man in his fifties with alopecia areata. Some clones in this sample may be carry-over from other donors' samples. The chain is built from TRBV12-3 or TRBV12-4 and TRBJ2-7, with 8 bases identical to TRBD1. DNA for the CDR3: TGTGCCAGCAGTTTACCCCAGGGGGCTAACGAGCAGTACTTC. It translates to CASSLPQGANEQYF.